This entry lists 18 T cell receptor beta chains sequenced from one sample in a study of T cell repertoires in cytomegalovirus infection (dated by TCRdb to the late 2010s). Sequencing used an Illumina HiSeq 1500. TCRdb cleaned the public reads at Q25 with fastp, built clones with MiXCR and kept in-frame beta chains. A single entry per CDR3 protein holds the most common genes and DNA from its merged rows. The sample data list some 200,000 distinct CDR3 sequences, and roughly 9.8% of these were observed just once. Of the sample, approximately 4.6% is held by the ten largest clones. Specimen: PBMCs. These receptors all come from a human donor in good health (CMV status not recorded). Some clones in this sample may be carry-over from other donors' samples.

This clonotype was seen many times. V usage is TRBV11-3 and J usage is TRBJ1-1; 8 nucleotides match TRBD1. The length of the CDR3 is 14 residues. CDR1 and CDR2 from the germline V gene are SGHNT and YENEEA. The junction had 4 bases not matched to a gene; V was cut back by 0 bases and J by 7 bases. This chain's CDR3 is CASSLDRTGSEAFF. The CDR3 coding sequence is TGTGCCAGCAGCTTAGACCGGACAGGGAGTGAAGCTTTCTTT.

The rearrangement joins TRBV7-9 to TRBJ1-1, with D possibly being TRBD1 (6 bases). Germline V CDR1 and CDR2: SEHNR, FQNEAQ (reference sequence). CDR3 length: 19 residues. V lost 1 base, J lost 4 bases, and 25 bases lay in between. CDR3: CASSLVRSGQGVGGTEAFF. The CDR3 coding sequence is TGTGCCAGCAGCTTAGTTAGAAGTGGGCAGGGAGTAGGGGGCACTGAAGCTTTCTTT.

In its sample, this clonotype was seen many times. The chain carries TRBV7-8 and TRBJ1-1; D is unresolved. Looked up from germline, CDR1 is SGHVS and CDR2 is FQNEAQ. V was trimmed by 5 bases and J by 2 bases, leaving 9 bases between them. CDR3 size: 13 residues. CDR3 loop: CASSPPGNTEAFF. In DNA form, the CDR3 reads TGTGCCAGCAGCCCTCCGGGCAACACTGAAGCTTTCTTT.

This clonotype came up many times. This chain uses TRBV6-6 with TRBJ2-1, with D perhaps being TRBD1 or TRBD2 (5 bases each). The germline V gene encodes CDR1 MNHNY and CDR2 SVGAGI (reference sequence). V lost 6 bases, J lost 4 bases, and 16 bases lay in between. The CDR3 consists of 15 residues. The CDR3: CASSRDLVEYNEQFF. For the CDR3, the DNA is TGTGCCAGCAGCCGGGACCTAGTGGAATACAATGAGCAGTTCTTC.

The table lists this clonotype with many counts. CDR3 protein: CASRADQRYGYTF. CDR3 bases: TGCGCCAGCAGAGCGGACCAGCGATATGGCTACACCTTC. The chain links TRBV5-1 to TRBJ1-2, with D unclear. Deletions cut 5 bases from V and 5 bases from J, with 13 bases between. Germline CDR1 reads SGHRS; CDR2 reads YFSETQ. The CDR3 sequence is 13 residues long.

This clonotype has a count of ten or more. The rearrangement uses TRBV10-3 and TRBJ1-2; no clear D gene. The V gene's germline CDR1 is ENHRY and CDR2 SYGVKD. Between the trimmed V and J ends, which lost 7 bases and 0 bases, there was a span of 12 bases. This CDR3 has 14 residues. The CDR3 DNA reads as TGTGCCATCACTCGCGACCTTACTAACTATGGCTACACCTTC. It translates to CAITRDLTNYGYTF.

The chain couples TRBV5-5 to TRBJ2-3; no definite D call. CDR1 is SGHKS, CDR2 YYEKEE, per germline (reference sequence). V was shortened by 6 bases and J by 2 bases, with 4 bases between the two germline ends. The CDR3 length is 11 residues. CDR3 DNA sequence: TGTGCCAGCACCCTCACAGATACGCAGTATTTT. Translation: CASTLTDTQYF.

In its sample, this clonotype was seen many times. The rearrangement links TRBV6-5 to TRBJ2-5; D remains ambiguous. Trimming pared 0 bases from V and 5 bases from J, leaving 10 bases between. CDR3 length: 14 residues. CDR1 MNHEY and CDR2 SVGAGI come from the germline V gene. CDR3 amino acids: CASSYSDPTETQYF. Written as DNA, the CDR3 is TGTGCCAGCAGTTACTCGGACCCTACGGAGACCCAGTACTTC.

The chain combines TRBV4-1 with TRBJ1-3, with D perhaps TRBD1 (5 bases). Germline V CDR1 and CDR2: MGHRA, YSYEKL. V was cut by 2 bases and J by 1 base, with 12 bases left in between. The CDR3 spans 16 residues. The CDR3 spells CASSQPSGPSGNTIYF. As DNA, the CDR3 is TGCGCCAGCAGCCAACCCTCGGGGCCATCTGGAAACACCATATATTTT.

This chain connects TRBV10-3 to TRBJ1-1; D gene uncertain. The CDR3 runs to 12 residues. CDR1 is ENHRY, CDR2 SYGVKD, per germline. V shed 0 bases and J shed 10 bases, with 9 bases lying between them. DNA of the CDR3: TGTGCCATCAGTGAGTCGGGAACGGGAGCTTTCTTT. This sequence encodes CAISESGTGAFF.

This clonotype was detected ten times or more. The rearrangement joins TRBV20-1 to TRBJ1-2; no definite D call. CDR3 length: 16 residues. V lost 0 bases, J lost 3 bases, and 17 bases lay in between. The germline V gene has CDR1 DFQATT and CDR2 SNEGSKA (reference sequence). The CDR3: CSARDQPGRSYYGYTF. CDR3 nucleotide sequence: TGCAGTGCTAGAGATCAGCCAGGACGGAGTTACTATGGCTACACCTTC.

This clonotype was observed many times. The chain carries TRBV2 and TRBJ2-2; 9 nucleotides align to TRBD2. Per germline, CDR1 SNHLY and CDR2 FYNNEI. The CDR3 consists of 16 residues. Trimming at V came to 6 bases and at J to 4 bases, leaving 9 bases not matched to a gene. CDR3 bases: TGTGCCAGCAGAAGACCGGGACTAGCTGCCACCGGGGAGCTGTTTTTT. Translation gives CASRRPGLAATGELFF.

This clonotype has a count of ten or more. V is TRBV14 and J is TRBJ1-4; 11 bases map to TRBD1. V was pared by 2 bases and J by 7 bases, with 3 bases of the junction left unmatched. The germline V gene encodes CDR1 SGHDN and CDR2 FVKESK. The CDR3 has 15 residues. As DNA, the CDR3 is TGTGCCAGCAGCCAAAGGACAGGGGGCGGTGAAAAACTGTTTTTT. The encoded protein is CASSQRTGGGEKLFF.

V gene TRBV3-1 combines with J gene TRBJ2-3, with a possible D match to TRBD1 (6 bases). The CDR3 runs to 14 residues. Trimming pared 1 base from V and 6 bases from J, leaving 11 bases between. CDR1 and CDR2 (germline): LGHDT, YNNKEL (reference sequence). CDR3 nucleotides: TGTGCCAGCAGCCAAGTACAGGGCGGGGATACGCAGTATTTT. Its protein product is CASSQVQGGDTQYF.

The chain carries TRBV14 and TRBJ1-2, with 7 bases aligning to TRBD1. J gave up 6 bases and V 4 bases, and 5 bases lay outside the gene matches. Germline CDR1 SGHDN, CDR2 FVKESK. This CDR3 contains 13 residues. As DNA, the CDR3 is TGTGCCAGCAGCCCTCCGACAGGGCATGGCTACACCTTC. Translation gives CASSPPTGHGYTF.

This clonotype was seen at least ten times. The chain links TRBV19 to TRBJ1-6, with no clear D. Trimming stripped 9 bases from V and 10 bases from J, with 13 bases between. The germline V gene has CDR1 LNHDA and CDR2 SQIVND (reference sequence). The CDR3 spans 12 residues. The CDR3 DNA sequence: TGTGCCAGCAAGGAGGCGGGCTCACCCCTCCACTTT. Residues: CASKEAGSPLHF.

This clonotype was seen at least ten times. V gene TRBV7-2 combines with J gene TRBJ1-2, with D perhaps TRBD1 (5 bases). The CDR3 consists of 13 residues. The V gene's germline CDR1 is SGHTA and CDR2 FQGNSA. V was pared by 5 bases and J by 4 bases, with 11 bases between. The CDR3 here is CASSPPGVYGYTF. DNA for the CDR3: TGTGCCAGCAGCCCGCCGGGGGTCTATGGCTACACCTTC.

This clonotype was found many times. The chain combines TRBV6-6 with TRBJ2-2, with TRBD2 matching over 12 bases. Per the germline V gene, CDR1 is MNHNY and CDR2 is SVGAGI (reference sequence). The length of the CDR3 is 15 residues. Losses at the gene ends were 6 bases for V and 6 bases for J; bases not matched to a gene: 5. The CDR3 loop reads CASSQGLAGSGELFF. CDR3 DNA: TGTGCCAGCAGCCAAGGACTAGCGGGATCCGGGGAGCTGTTTTTT.